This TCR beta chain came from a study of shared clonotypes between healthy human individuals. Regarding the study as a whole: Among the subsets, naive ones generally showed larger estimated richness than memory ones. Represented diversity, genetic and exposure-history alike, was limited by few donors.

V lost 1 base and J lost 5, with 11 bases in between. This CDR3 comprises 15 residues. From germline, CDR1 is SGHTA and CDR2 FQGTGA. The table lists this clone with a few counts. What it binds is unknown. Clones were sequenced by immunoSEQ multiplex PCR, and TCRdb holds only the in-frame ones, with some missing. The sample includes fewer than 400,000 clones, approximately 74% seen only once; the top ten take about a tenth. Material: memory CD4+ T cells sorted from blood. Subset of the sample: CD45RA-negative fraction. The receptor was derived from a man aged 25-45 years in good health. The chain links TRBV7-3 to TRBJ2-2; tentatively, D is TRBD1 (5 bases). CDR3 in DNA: TGTGCCAGCAGCTTAAGGGGCGGCTGGACCGGGGAGCTGTTTTTT. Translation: CASSLRGGWTGELFF.